This paragraph covers one T cell receptor (beta chain) sequence. The table lists this clone with a few counts. The antigen it recognizes is unknown. Base qualities are missing; no much larger clone stands one base away. The immunoSEQ Assay, a bias-controlled multiplex PCR, was used to amplify TCRbeta CDR3 regions from genomic DNA. On the authors' methods: Nucleated cell counts per sample were estimated from amplification of reference gene primers within the assay. To quantify the absolute abundance of each unique TCRbeta CDR3 rearrangement, sequence reads were collapsed and filtered. For each sample, productive Simpson clonality was calculated as the square root of Simpson's diversity index across productive rearrangements. The clones in this table, taken by TCRdb from immuneACCESS, are in-frame only. Not every clone is retained; where verified, under half of the shortfall comes from an unresolved V gene, and the cause of the rest is unknown. V, J and clone size were drawn from that table, and D and trimming were deduced from the DNA. The sample yields about 150,000 clones; 84% were counted once. Together, the top ten hold about 8.6% of the sample.

The data stem from a study of blood T cell repertoires in COVID-19 (dated by TCRdb to about 2020). Regarding the research as a whole: Samples from collaborators originated in the United States, Italy and Spain and spanned both the acute and convalescent phases of COVID-19. The prospective study material was composed of cDNA or gDNA derived from T cells, B-cell-depleted T cells, or PBMCs. Where available, HLA class I and class II types were taken from metadata supplied by the sample provider and were not determined by assay-based typing. The dataset comprised deeply sampled blood TCRbeta repertoires from subjects exposed to, actively infected with, or recovered from COVID-19. Sample metadata almost always included a de-identified subject ID, COVID-19 status, age in years and sex. Samples came from the ongoing ImmuneRACE study (first 160 participants) plus 1,254 subjects from 6 global collaborators. The repertoires were released in a freely available public database intended as a resource for research on the immune response to SARS-CoV-2.

In the prospective study, participants were about 18 to 89 years old, resided in 25 or so geographic areas of the United States, and were enrolled through a virtual design. In the prospective study, cohorts were assigned on the basis of participant-reported clinical history obtained from a screening survey and a study questionnaire. ImmuneRACE Cohort 3 recovered participants were defined by two consecutive negative NP/OP PCR tests, healthcare professional clearance, or symptom resolution. Each participant in the prospective study had whole blood, serum and a nasopharyngeal or oropharyngeal swab collected by mobile phlebotomists. Over a roughly two-month period, participants in the prospective study had the option of providing additional blood draws and questionnaires. Before DNA extraction, blood samples from the prospective study were shipped at room temperature or frozen. The paper as a whole reports these results and caveats: The amount of clinical and demographic metadata varied by source and participant and was provided uncurated.

Trimming leaves V shorter by 5 bases and J shorter by 1 base, with the junction holding 4 bases beyond the gene matches. Reading from cysteine to phenylalanine, the CDR3 counts 14 amino acids. Only the CDR3 DNA stays, 42 bases, in frame from base 1. CDR1 and CDR2, per the germline V gene, are SGHTA and FQGNSA. Sequences were obtained from PBMCs or T cells enriched from blood (not recorded which). The clonotype comes from a woman aged 45 to 65 who had recovered from COVID-19. The rearranged segments are TRBV7-2 and TRBJ2-7; 8 central nucleotides agree with TRBD2. CDR3 region: CASSKGLVSYEQYF. Read as DNA, the sequence is TGTGCCAGCAGCAAGGGACTAGTATCCTACGAGCAGTACTTC.